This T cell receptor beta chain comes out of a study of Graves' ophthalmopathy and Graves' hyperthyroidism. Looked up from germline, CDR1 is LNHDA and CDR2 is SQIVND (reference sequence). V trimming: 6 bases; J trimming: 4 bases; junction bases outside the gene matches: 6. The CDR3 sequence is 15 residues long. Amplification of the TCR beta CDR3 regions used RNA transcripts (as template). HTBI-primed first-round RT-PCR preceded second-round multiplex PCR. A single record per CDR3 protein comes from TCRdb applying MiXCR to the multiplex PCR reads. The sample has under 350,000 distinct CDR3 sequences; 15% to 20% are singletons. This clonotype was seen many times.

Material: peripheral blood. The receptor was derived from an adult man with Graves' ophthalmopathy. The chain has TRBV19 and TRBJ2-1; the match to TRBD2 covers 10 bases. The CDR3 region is CASSLAGESYNEQFF. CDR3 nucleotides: TGTGCCAGTAGCCTAGCGGGAGAATCATACAATGAGCAGTTCTTC.